The next 16 T cell receptor beta chains were all read from a single sample in a study of T cell responses to AZD1222 COVID-19 vaccine (dated by TCRdb to the early 2020s). The library was generated by the immunoSEQ multiplex PCR assay. TCRdb limited this immuneACCESS table to in-frame rearrangements with V and J called. A share of clones is missing; checked studies link under half to unresolved V genes, and the rest is unexplained. Within this sample are more than 100,000 clones, with 90% to 95% of them counted one time only. Approximately 5% of the sample is held by the ten biggest clonotypes. This specimen's time point label, interpreted: about 28 days (+/-7) after the second vaccine dose. Source: peripheral blood, taken 28 days after the second AZD1222 dose. The receptors originated from an adult who received the AZD1222 COVID-19 vaccine.

This chain joins TRBV15 and TRBJ2-6, with D uncertain. In germline, CDR1 is LNHNV, CDR2 YYDKDF (reference sequence). CDR3 length equals 15 residues. Trimming removed 1 base from V and 2 bases from J, with 6 bases in between. The CDR3 spells CATSRVGAGANVLTF. The CDR3 region has the DNA TGTGCCACCAGCAGAGTGGGCGCTGGGGCCAACGTCCTGACTTTC. Full variable domain (outside the CDR3, taken from reference TRBV15 and TRBJ2-6): DAMVIQNPRYQVTQFGKPVTLSCSQTLNHNVMYWYQQKSSQAPKLLFHYYDKDFNNEADTPDNFQSRRPNTSFCFLDIRSPGLGDTAMYLCATSRVGAGANVLTFGAGSRLTVL.

This chain uses TRBV5-1 with TRBJ1-3; D perhaps matches TRBD1 (5 bases). Trimming cost V 2 bases and J 0 bases, with 12 bases left between them. The CDR3 totals 16 residues. CDR1 is SGHRS, CDR2 YFSETQ, per germline. The CDR3 region has the DNA TGCGCCAGCAGCTTAGGTTGGGGGAGCTCTGGAAACACCATATATTTT. Amino acid sequence: CASSLGWGSSGNTIYF.

This clone was recorded once. J is TRBJ2-7 and V is TRBV5-1, with 8 bases matching TRBD1. Germline CDR1 is SGHRS and CDR2 is YFSETQ. The CDR3 is made up of 17 amino acids. With V trimmed by 4 bases and J by 0 bases, 12 bases remained unmatched. The CDR3 is CASSRDLTGGSSYEQYF. The CDR3 nucleotides read TGCGCCAGCAGCCGGGACCTTACAGGGGGGAGCTCCTACGAGCAGTACTTC.

Here the CDR3 reads CASSPEGTIVDTQYF. In DNA form, the CDR3 reads TGTGCCAGCAGCCCAGAAGGGACTATTGTAGATACGCAGTATTTT. The chain has TRBV9 and TRBJ2-3, with 7 bases matching TRBD2. This CDR3 region has 15 residues. CDR1 and CDR2 (germline): SGDLS, YYNGEE. The J segment lost 5 bases and the V segment lost 4 bases, leaving 10 bases of the junction unmatched.

In this sample, this clone turned up once. The chain uses TRBV7-6 and TRBJ1-6; D unresolved. V was trimmed by 1 base and J by 9 bases, leaving 7 bases between them. Germline CDR1 reads SGHVS; CDR2 reads FNYEAQ. This CDR3 comprises 13 residues. CDR3 sequence: CASSLDFSSPLHF. CDR3 DNA: TGTGCCAGCAGCTTAGACTTCAGTTCACCCCTCCACTTT.

This chain links TRBV5-6 with TRBJ2-1; D is uncertain. The CDR3 is 11 residues long. V lost 0 bases, J lost 8 bases, and 3 bases lay in between. Per the germline V gene, CDR1 is SGHDT and CDR2 is YYEEEE. CDR3 coding DNA: TGTGCCAGCAGCTTGGCCCATGAGCAGTTCTTC. Its translation is CASSLAHEQFF.

The genes are TRBV7-6 and TRBJ1-5; TRBD1 matches 9 bases. Trimming cost V 5 bases and J 3 bases; bases outside gene matches: 5. The CDR3 is 15 residues long. The germline V gene has CDR1 SGHVS and CDR2 FNYEAQ. CDR3 amino acids: CASSPGTGINQPQHF. The CDR3 DNA is TGTGCCAGCAGCCCCGGGACAGGGATCAATCAGCCCCAGCATTTT.

This chain links TRBV18 with TRBJ1-4, with TRBD1 matching over 8 bases. The CDR3 loop spans 15 amino acids. With 3 bases clipped from V and 7 bases from J, the junction kept 7 bases outside the gene matches. Germline loops: CDR1 KGHSH, CDR2 LQKENI. This CDR3 reads CASSPYGTGSEKLFF. The CDR3 DNA is TGTGCCAGCTCACCTTACGGGACAGGAAGTGAAAAACTGTTTTTT.

The rearrangement joins TRBV4-3 to TRBJ2-1; 7 nucleotides line up with TRBD1. V lost 4 bases, J lost 8 bases, and 11 bases stayed unmatched. The germline V gene encodes CDR1 LGHNA and CDR2 YSLEER. The CDR3 is made up of 15 amino acids. CDR3 DNA: TGCGCCAGCAGCCCGAGGGACAGCCCCCTTGATGAGCAGTTCTTC. Translated: CASSPRDSPLDEQFF.

The chain recombines TRBV20-1 with TRBJ1-2; no firm D call. Per germline, CDR1 DFQATT and CDR2 SNEGSKA (reference sequence). CDR3 size: 11 residues. V lost 2 bases and J 8 bases, leaving 9 bases between the germline ends. The CDR3 bases are TGCAGTGCTAGATTCTCGCGCGGCTACACCTTC. Amino acid sequence: CSARFSRGYTF.

This clone was detected only once. This chain joins TRBV14 and TRBJ1-1; the D is unclear. V lost 0 bases, J lost 0 bases, and 11 bases lay in between. The CDR3 has 16 amino acids. Looked up from germline, CDR1 is SGHDN and CDR2 is FVKESK. The CDR3 region has the DNA TGTGCCAGCAGCCAAGATATTGGCAATCTGAACACTGAAGCTTTCTTT. Translating gives CASSQDIGNLNTEAFF.

This clone has a handful of counts. This rearrangement joins TRBV5-8 to TRBJ2-7; D possibly matches TRBD1 or TRBD2 (5 bases each). CDR1 is SGHTS and CDR2 is YDEGEE in the germline V gene. Trimming took 3 bases from V and 3 from J, leaving 13 bases between them. The CDR3 consists of 14 residues. For the CDR3, the DNA is TGTGCCAGCAGCTATCACACAGGAGGCTACGAGCAGTACTTC. This translates into CASSYHTGGYEQYF.

The chain recombines TRBV5-1 with TRBJ2-1; D not certain. The CDR3 consists of 16 residues. The germline V gene has CDR1 SGHRS and CDR2 YFSETQ. Trimming removed 3 bases from V and 6 bases from J, with 19 bases in between. The CDR3 DNA sequence: TGCGCCAGCAGCTCCGGCTTAACACCTTCGGGCAATGAGCAGTTCTTC. Translating gives CASSSGLTPSGNEQFF. Using reference TRBV5-1 and TRBJ2-1 for the parts outside the CDR3, the full variable domain is KAGVTQTPRYLIKTRGQQVTLSCSPISGHRSVSWYQQTPGQGLQFLFEYFSETQRNKGNFPGRFSGRQFSNSRSEMNVSTLELGDSALYLCASSSGLTPSGNEQFFGPGTRLTVL.

The chain has TRBV7-9 and TRBJ2-7; TRBD2 matches 8 bases. This CDR3 has 14 amino acids. CDR1 and CDR2 (germline): SEHNR, FQNEAQ (reference sequence). The junction had 4 bases not matched to a gene; V was cut back by 5 bases and J by 1 base. The CDR3 reads CASSHSGGSYEQYF. The CDR3 DNA sequence: TGTGCCAGCAGCCATTCGGGGGGGTCCTACGAGCAGTACTTC. The whole variable domain, filled in from reference TRBV7-9 and TRBJ2-7, reads DTGVSQNPRHKITKRGQNVTFRCDPISEHNRLYWYRQTLGQGPEFLTYFQNEAQLEKSRLLSDRFSAERPKGSFSTLEIQRTEQGDSAMYLCASSHSGGSYEQYFGPGTRLTVT.

This clone was seen only a few times. The chain combines TRBV19 with TRBJ1-2; TRBD1 aligns across 9 bases. J was trimmed by 4 bases and V by 7 bases; bases with no gene match: 10. The CDR3 is 15 amino acids. Per germline, CDR1 LNHDA and CDR2 SQIVND (reference sequence). CDR3 DNA sequence: TGTGCCAGTACCCAGGGAAACAGGGGGCTCTATGGCTACACCTTC. Translating gives CASTQGNRGLYGYTF.

The chain carries TRBV29-1 and TRBJ2-7; D could derive from TRBD1 or TRBD2 (6 bases each). The CDR3 spans 14 residues. Germline CDR1 SQVTM, CDR2 ANQGSEA. The V and J ends lost 7 bases and 3 bases respectively, with 19 bases between them. The CDR3 loop is CSARGDSGVYEQYF. The DNA of the CDR3 is TGCAGCGCCCGAGGGGACTCAGGGGTCTACGAGCAGTACTTC.